This T cell receptor beta chain stems from a study of OX40 agonist ivuxolimab in advanced cancers. Overall study: Averaging about 60 years in age, with a range of roughly 20 to 79, the cohort was approximately 84% male.

Blood specimens came from baseline, cycle 4 day 1, and cycle 7 day 1. Produced via immunoSEQ multiplex PCR; TCRdb's table is partial and in-frame only. The sample has around 150,000 clones; around 93% are singletons. Germline V gene data show CDR1 as SGHNT and CDR2 as YENEEA. The CDR3 runs 13 residues. The V end lost 5 bases, the J end lost 3 bases, and 10 bases lay between the germline ends. As for this clone: Its antigen is as yet unknown.

Study-level points and caveats: A proportion of nonresponders additionally exhibited low normalized T-cell clonal expansion. At 0.1 to 3.0 mg/kg, clonal expansion of CD4+ and CD8+ blood T cells had occurred by week 6.

This rearrangement joins TRBV11-3 to TRBJ1-1, with unresolved D. Sequences were derived from CD4+ or CD8+ T cells sorted from blood, sampled in a trial of the OX40 agonist ivuxolimab. This TCR was sampled from an adult with an advanced solid tumor such as melanoma, head and neck, liver or kidney cancer. The CDR3 region is CASSNERDTEAFF. The CDR3 DNA reads as TGTGCCAGCAGCAACGAGAGGGACACTGAAGCTTTCTTT.